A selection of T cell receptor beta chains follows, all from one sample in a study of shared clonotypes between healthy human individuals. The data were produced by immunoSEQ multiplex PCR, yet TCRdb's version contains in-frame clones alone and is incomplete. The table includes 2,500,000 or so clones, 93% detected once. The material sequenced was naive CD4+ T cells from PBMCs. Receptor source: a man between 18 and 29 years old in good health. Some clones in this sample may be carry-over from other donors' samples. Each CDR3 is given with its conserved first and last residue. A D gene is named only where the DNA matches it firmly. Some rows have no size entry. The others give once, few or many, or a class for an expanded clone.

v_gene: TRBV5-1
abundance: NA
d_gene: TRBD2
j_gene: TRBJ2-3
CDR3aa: CASSEHLAGGLTDTQYF
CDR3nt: TGCGCCAGCAGCGAACACCTAGCGGGAGGTCTCACAGATACGCAGTATTTT

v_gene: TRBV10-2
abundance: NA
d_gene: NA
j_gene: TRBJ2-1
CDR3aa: CASSSINEQFF
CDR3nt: TGCGCCAGCAGTTCGATTAATGAGCAGTTCTTC

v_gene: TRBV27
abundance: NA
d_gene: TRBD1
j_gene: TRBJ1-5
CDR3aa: CASSSGTGTFVSNQPQHF
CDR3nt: TGTGCCAGCAGTTCGGGGACAGGGACTTTTGTAAGCAATCAGCCCCAGCATTTT

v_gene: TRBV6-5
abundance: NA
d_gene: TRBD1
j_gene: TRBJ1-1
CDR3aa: CASSYRGQGALRAFF
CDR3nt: TGTGCCAGCAGTTACCGGGGACAGGGGGCTCTTAGAGCTTTCTTT

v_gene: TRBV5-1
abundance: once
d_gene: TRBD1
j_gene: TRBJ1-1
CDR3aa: CASSFTGQGGTEAFF
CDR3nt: TGCGCCAGCAGCTTTACGGGACAGGGGGGAACTGAAGCTTTCTTT

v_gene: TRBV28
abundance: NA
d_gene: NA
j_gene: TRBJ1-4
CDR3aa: CASSLWTTSEKLFF
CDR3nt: TGTGCCAGCAGTTTGTGGACAACGAGTGAAAAACTGTTTTTT

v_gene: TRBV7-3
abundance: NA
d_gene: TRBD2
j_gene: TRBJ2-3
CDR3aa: CASSSSSGRLGTQYF
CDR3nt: TGTGCCAGCAGCTCCTCTAGCGGGAGGCTTGGTACGCAGTATTTT

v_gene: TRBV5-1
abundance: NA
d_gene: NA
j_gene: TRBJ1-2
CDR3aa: CASSLGAGIYGYTF
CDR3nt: TGCGCCAGCAGCTTAGGGGCTGGAATCTATGGCTACACCTTC

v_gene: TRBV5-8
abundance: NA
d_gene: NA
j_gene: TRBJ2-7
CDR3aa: CASSLVDLGSYEQYF
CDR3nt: TGTGCCAGCAGCTTGGTTGATCTGGGGTCCTACGAGCAGTACTTC

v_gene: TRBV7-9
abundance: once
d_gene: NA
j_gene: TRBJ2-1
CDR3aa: CASSSQPTRPRHYNEQFF
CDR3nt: TGTGCCAGCAGCTCACAGCCGACCCGACCGAGACACTACAATGAGCAGTTCTTC

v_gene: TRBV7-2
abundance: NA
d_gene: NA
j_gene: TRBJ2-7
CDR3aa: CASSLGQGGYEQYF
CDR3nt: TGTGCCAGCAGCCTAGGGCAGGGGGGGTACGAGCAGTACTTC

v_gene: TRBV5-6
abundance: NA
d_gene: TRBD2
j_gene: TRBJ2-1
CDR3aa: CASSLRLAGANEQFF
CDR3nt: TGTGCCAGCAGCTTGCGGCTAGCGGGAGCAAATGAGCAGTTCTTC

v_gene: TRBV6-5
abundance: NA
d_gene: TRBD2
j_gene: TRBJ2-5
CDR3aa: CASRDTPGLQETQYF
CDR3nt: TGTGCCAGCAGGGACACGCCGGGACTACAAGAGACCCAGTACTTC

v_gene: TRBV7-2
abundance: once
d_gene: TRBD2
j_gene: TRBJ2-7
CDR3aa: CASSLAPLAGGGGEQYF
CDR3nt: TGTGCCAGCAGCTTAGCGCCACTAGCGGGAGGCGGGGGGGAGCAGTACTTC

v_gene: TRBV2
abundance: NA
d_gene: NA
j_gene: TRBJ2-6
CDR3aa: CASRPDSGANVLTF
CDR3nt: TGTGCCAGCAGGCCTGACTCTGGGGCCAACGTCCTGACTTTC

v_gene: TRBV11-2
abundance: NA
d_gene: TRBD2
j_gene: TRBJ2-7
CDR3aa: CASSSLSGRVGEQYF
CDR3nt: TGTGCCAGCAGCTCACTCAGCGGGAGGGTTGGAGAGCAGTACTTC

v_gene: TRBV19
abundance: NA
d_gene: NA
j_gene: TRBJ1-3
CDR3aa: CASSILIGQDGNTIYF
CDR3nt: TGTGCCAGTAGTATCCTAATTGGGCAGGACGGAAACACCATATATTTT

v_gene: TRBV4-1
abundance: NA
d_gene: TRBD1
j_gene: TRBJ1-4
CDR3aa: CASSLGAGGREKLFF
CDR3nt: TGCGCCAGCAGTCTCGGGGCAGGGGGACGTGAAAAACTGTTTTTT

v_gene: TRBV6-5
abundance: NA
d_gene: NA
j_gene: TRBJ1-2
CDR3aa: CASTPKVNYGYTF
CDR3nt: TGTGCCAGCACCCCCAAAGTCAACTATGGCTACACCTTC

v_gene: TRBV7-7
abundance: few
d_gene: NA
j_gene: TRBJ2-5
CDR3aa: CASSLVGETQYF
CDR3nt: TGTGCCAGCAGCTTAGTCGGGGAGACCCAGTACTTC

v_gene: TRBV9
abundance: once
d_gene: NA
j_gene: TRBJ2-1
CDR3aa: CASSATGDSYNEQFF
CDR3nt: TGTGCCAGCAGTGCCACAGGAGATTCCTACAATGAGCAGTTCTTC

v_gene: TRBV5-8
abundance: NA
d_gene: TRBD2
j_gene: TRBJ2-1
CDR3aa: CASSLDWAGAYNEQFF
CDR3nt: TGTGCCAGCAGCTTGGATTGGGCGGGAGCCTACAATGAGCAGTTCTTC

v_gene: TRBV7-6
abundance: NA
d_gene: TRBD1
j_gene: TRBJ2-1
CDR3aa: CASSHWTGQHTYNEQFF
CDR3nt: TGTGCCAGCAGCCACTGGACAGGACAACATACATACAATGAGCAGTTCTTC

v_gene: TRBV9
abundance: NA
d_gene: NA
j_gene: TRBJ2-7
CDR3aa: CASGRDSYEQYF
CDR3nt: TGTGCCAGCGGAAGGGACTCCTACGAGCAGTACTTC

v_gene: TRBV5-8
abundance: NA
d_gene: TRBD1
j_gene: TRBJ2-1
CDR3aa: CASSQGQGPYNEQFF
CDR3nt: TGTGCCAGCAGCCAGGGACAGGGTCCCTACAATGAGCAGTTCTTC

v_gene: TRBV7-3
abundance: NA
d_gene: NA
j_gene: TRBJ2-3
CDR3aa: CASSLGASADTQYF
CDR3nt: TGTGCCAGCAGCTTAGGGGCTAGCGCAGATACGCAGTATTTT

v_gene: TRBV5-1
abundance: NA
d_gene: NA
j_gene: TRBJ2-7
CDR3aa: CASSFGGLREQYF
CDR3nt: TGCGCCAGCAGCTTTGGGGGGCTCCGCGAGCAGTACTTC

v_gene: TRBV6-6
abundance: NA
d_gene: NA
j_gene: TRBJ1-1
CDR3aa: CASSDGGRSMNTEAFF
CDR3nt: TGTGCCAGCAGCGACGGGGGACGGTCAATGAACACTGAAGCTTTCTTT

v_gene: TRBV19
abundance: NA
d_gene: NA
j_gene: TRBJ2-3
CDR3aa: CASTQTHRTVESGTQYF
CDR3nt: TGTGCCAGTACCCAAACCCATAGGACGGTTGAATCCGGGACGCAGTATTTT

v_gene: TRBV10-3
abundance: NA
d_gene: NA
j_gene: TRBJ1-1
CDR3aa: CAITRGTEAFF
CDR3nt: TGTGCCATCACTCGCGGCACTGAAGCTTTCTTT

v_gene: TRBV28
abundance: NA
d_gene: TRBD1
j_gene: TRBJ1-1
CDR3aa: CASSLIGARQGRNTEAFF
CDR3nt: TGTGCCAGCAGTTTAATTGGGGCAAGACAGGGAAGGAACACTGAAGCTTTCTTT

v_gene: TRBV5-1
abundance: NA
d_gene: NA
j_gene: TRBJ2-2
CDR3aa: CASSGAANTGELFF
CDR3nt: TGCGCCAGCAGCGGAGCCGCGAACACCGGGGAGCTGTTTTTT

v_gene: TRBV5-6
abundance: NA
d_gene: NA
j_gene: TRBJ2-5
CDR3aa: CASSGARVQETQYF
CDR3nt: TGTGCCAGCAGCGGGGCGCGAGTGCAAGAGACCCAGTACTTC

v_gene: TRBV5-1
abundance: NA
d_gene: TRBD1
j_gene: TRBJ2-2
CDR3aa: CASSLAGTGEARNTGELFF
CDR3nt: TGCGCCAGCAGCCTGGCCGGGACAGGTGAAGCCCGGAACACCGGGGAGCTGTTTTTT

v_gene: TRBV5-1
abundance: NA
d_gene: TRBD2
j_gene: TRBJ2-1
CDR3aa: CASSFLAGVGTEQFF
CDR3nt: TGCGCCAGCAGCTTCCTAGCGGGAGTGGGGACTGAGCAGTTCTTC

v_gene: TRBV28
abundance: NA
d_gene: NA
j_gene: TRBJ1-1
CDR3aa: CASSSHRPAEAFF
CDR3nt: TGTGCCAGCAGTTCTCACCGGCCCGCCGAAGCTTTCTTT

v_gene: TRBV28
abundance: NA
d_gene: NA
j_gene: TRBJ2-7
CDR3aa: CASSYGNVKEQYF
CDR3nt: TGTGCCAGCAGTTACGGGAACGTTAAGGAGCAGTACTTC

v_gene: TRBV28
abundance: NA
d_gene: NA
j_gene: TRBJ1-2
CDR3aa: CASSLQKAYGYTF
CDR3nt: TGTGCCAGCAGTTTGCAGAAAGCCTATGGCTACACCTTC

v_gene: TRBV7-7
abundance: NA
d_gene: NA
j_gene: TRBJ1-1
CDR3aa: CASSLRGDTEAFF
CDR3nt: TGTGCCAGCAGCTTAAGGGGGGACACTGAAGCTTTCTTT

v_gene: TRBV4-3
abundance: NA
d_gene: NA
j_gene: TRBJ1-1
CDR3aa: CASSQDWGGTEAFF
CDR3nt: TGCGCCAGCAGCCAAGATTGGGGGGGCACTGAAGCTTTCTTT

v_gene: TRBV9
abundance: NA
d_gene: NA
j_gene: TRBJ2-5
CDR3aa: CASSPQRATETQYF
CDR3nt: TGTGCCAGCAGCCCCCAGCGGGCCACAGAGACCCAGTACTTC

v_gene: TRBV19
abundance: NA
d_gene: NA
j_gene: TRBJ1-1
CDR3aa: CASINSETVKSAFF
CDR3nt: TGTGCCAGCATAAACTCCGAGACAGTCAAGTCAGCTTTCTTT

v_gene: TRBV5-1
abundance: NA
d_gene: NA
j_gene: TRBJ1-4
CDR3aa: CASSLGQGGEKLFF
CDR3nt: TGCGCCAGCAGCTTAGGCCAGGGTGGGGAAAAACTGTTTTTT

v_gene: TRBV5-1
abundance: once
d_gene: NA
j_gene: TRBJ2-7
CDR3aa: CASSLAASTYEQYF
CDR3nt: TGCGCCAGCAGCTTGGCTGCCAGCACCTACGAGCAGTACTTC

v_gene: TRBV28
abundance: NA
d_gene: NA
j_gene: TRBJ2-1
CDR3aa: CASSWRDSGRKQFF
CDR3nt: TGTGCCAGCAGTTGGAGGGACAGCGGGAGAAAGCAGTTCTTC

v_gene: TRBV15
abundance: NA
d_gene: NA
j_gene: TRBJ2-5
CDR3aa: CATSRDLVGAETQYF
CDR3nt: TGTGCCACCAGCAGAGATCTGGTGGGCGCGGAGACCCAGTACTTC

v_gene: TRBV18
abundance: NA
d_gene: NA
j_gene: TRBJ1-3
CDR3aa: CASSPYSGTGNTIYF
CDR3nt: TGTGCCAGCTCACCTTATTCCGGAACTGGAAACACCATATATTTT

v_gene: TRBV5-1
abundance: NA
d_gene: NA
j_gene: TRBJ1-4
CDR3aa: CASSLGTGGEKLFF
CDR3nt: TGCGCCAGCAGCTTAGGGACGGGAGGGGAAAAACTGTTTTTT

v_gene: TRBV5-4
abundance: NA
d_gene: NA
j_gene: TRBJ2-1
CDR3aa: CASSLVGRKGDEQFF
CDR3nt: TGTGCCAGCAGCTTGGTTGGCAGAAAGGGGGATGAGCAGTTCTTC

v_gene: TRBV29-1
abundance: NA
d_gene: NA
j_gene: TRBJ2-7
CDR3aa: CSVESDLTYEQYF
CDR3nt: TGCAGCGTTGAATCGGACCTTACCTACGAGCAGTACTTC

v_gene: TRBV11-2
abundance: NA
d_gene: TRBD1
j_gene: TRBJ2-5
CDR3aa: CASSTGTGPQETQYF
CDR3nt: TGTGCCAGCAGCACCGGGACAGGCCCCCAAGAGACCCAGTACTTC

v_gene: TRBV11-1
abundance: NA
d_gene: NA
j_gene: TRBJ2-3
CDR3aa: CASSLGASEWTDTQYF
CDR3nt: TGTGCCAGCAGCTTAGGGGCTAGCGAATGGACAGATACGCAGTATTTT

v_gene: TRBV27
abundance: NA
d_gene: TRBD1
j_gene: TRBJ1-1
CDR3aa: CASSSSWTGEAFF
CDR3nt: TGTGCCAGCAGTTCCTCCTGGACAGGAGAAGCTTTCTTT

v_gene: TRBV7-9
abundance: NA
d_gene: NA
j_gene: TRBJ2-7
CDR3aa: CASSSWSGYEQYF
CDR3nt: TGTGCCAGCAGCAGTTGGTCCGGGTACGAGCAGTACTTC

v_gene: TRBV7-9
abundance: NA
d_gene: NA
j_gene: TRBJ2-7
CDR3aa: CASSLRGQAAYEQYF
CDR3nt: TGTGCCAGCAGCTTACGGGGGCAGGCTGCGTACGAGCAGTACTTC